The rows below give T cell receptor beta chains drawn from one sample of a study of cytomegalovirus exposure and HLA in healthy donors. Sequenced by immunoSEQ multiplex PCR; TCRdb stores in-frame clones only, minus some. The sample lists around 300,000 clones, 65% to 90% occurring once. The sequencing sample was made of PBMCs. The source is a woman aged 18-29 years in good health and CMV-seronegative. Both conserved end residues are part of each CDR3. The D gene is left open where the match is weak. Where a row states a size, it is once, few, many or the class of an expanded clone; other rows omit it.

J | size | D | V | CDR3 | DNA
TRBJ2-3 | once | TRBD2 | TRBV6-1 | CASSDFLRASGGPTDTQYF | TGTGCCAGCAGTGATTTTTTAAGGGCTAGCGGGGGCCCCACAGATACGCAGTATTTT
TRBJ2-1 | NA | TRBD1 | TRBV28 | CASQTGTYNEQFF | TGTGCCAGCCAGACAGGGACCTACAATGAGCAGTTCTTC
TRBJ2-2 | NA | NA | TRBV5-4 | CASSSRGTGELFF | TGTGCCAGCAGCTCCCGGGGCACCGGGGAGCTGTTTTTT
TRBJ1-1 | NA | NA | TRBV27 | CASSLNRVMNTEAFF | TGTGCCAGCAGTTTAAACAGGGTGATGAACACTGAAGCTTTCTTT
TRBJ2-5 | NA | NA | TRBV4-3 | CASSQDPGLMETQYF | TGCGCCAGCAGCCAAGATCCCGGTCTAATGGAGACCCAGTACTTC
TRBJ2-2 | NA | NA | TRBV4-3 | CASSQDHPGRGGELFF | TGCGCCAGCAGCCAAGATCATCCGGGGAGAGGAGGGGAGCTGTTTTTT
TRBJ2-4 | once | TRBD1 | TRBV14 | CASSQDRGAKNIQYF | TGTGCCAGCAGCCAGGACAGGGGCGCTAAAAACATTCAGTACTTC
TRBJ2-2 | NA | TRBD2 | TRBV27 | CASSLSPLAGVNTGELFF | TGTGCCAGCAGTTTATCACCGCTAGCGGGAGTAAACACCGGGGAGCTGTTTTTT
TRBJ2-7 | few | TRBD1 | TRBV27 | CASSPQTGKYEQYF | TGTGCCAGCAGTCCCCAGACAGGGAAGTACGAGCAGTACTTC
TRBJ1-5 | NA | NA | TRBV15 | CATSILGVLGNQPQHF | TGTGCCACCAGCATCCTAGGGGTGCTGGGGAATCAGCCCCAGCATTTT
TRBJ2-6 | NA | NA | TRBV6-5 | CASSYSSGANVLTF | TGTGCCAGCAGTTATTCATCTGGGGCCAACGTCCTGACTTTC
TRBJ1-2 | NA | TRBD1 | TRBV11-2 | CASSLGQGAQPYYGYTF | TGTGCCAGCAGCTTAGGACAGGGGGCCCAGCCGTACTATGGCTACACCTTC
TRBJ2-5 | once | NA | TRBV6-5 | CASLRRGETQYF | TGTGCCAGCCTGCGGCGCGGGGAGACCCAGTACTTC
TRBJ1-1 | many | NA | TRBV30 | CAWRGGGTEAFF | TGTGCCTGGAGAGGGGGGGGCACTGAAGCTTTCTTT